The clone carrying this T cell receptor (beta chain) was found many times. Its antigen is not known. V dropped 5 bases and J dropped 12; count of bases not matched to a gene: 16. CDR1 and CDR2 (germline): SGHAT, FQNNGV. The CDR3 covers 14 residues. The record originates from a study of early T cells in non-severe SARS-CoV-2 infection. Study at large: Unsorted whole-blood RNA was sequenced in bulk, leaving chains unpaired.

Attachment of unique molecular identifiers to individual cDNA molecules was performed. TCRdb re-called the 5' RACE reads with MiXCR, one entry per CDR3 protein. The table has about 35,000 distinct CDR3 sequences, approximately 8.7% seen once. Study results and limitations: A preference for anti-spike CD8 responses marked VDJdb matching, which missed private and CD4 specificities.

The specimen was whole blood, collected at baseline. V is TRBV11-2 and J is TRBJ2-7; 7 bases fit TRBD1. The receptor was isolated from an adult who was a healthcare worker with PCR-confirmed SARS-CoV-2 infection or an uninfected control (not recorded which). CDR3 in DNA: TGTGCCAGCAGCCTTGGGACAGAACCCTACGCGGGGTACTTC. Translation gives CASSLGTEPYAGYF.